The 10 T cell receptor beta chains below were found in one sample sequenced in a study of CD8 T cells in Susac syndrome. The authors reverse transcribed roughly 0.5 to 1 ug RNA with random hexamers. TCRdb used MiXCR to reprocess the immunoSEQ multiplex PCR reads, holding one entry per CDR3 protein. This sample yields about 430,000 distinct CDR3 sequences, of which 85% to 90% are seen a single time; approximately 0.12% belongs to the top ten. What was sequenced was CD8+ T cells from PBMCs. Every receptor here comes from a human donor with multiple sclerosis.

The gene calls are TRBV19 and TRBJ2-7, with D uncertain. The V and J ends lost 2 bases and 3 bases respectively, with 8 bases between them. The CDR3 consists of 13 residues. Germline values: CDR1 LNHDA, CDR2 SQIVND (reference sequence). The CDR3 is CASSITLLYEQYF. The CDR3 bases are TGTGCCAGTAGTATAACCCTGCTCTACGAGCAGTACTTC.

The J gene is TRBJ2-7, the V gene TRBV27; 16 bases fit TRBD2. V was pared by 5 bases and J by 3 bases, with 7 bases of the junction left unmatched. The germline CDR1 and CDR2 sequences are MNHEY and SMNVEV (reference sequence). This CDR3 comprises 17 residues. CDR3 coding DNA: TGTGCCAGCAGTCAGGGACTAGCGGGAGGGCCGGGCTACGAGCAGTACTTC. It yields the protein CASSQGLAGGPGYEQYF.

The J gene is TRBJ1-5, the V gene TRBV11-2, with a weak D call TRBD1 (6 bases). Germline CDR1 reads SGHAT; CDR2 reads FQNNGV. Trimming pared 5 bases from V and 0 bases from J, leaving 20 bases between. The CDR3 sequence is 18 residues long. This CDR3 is CASSPWAGENHSNQPQHF. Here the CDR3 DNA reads TGTGCCAGCAGCCCGTGGGCAGGGGAGAACCATAGCAATCAGCCCCAGCATTTT.

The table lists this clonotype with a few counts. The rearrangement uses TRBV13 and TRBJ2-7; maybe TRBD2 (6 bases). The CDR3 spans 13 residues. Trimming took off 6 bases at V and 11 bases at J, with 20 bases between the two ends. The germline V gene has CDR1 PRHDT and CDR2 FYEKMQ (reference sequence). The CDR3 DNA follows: TGTGCCAGCAGTGAAGCATTGGGGCCGGGGGAGTACTTC. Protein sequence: CASSEALGPGEYF.

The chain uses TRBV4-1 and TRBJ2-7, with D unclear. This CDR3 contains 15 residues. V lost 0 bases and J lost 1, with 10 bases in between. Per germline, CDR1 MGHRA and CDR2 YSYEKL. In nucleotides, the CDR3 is TGCGCCAGCAGCCAAGAGGTGGATTTTTCCTACGAGCAGTACTTC. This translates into CASSQEVDFSYEQYF.

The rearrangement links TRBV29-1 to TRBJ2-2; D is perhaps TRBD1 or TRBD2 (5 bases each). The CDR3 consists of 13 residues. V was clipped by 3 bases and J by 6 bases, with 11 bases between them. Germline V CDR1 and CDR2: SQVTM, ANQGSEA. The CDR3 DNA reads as TGCAGCGTTGAGTTTGGGGGTCCCGGGGAGCTGTTTTTT. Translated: CSVEFGGPGELFF.

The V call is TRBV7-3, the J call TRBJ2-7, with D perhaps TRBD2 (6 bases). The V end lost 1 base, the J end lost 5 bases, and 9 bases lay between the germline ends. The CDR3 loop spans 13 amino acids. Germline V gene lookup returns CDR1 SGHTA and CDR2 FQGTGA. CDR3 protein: CASSLIGGDEQYF. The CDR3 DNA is TGTGCCAGCAGCTTAATCGGGGGAGACGAGCAGTACTTC.

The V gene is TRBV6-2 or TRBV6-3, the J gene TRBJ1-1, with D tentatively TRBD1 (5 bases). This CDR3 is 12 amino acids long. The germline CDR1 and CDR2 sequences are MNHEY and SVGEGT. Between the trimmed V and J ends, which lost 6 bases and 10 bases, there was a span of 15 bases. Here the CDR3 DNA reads TGTGCCAGCAGGGAAGGGCCCGGGGGAGCTTTCTTT. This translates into CASREGPGGAFF.

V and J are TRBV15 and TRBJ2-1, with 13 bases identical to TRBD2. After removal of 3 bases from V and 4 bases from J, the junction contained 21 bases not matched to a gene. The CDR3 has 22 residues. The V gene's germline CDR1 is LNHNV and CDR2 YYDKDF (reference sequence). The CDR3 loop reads CATSSGPRWTSGSMGVYNEQFF. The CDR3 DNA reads TGTGCCACCAGCAGTGGCCCCCGGTGGACTAGCGGGAGTATGGGAGTTTACAATGAGCAGTTCTTC.

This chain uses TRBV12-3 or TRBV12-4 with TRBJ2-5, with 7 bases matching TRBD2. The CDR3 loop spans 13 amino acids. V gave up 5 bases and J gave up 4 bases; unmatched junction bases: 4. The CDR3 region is CASSDGGIETQYF. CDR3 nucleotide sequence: TGTGCCAGCAGTGACGGGGGGATAGAGACCCAGTACTTC.